These 11 T cell receptor beta chains share one sample of origin, sequenced in a study of Graves' ophthalmopathy and Graves' hyperthyroidism. RNA transcripts were the source from which TCR beta CDR3 regions were amplified. HTBI-primed RT-PCR formed the first round, and a multiplex PCR formed the second. TCRdb processed the multiplex PCR reads anew with MiXCR; each CDR3 protein has one entry. The data hold a few hundred thousand distinct CDR3 sequences, with more than 20% observed a single time. The specimen sequenced was peripheral blood. These receptor sequences come from a woman aged 18-30 years with stable Graves' hyperthyroidism.

This clonotype was observed at least ten times. The chain is built from TRBV12-3 or TRBV12-4 and TRBJ2-7; 11 positions match TRBD1. V lost 8 bases and J lost 6; bases outside the gene matches: 9. The CDR3 spans 14 residues. The CDR3 bases are TGTGCCAGCGCATACGGACAGGGGGCAGTCGAGCAGTACTTC. Translation gives CASAYGQGAVEQYF.

A few counts support this clonotype. The V and J genes are TRBV12-3 or TRBV12-4 and TRBJ2-5; D might be TRBD2 (5 bases). V was clipped by 3 bases and J by 3 bases, with 14 bases between them. The CDR3 sequence is 15 residues long. The CDR3 bases are TGTGCCAGCAGTTTCCCCGGGGTGGGGAAAGAGACCCAGTACTTC. This gives the protein CASSFPGVGKETQYF.

This clonotype has a count of ten or more. The rearrangement links TRBV3-1 to TRBJ2-4; tentative D call: TRBD1 (6 bases). The CDR3 has 12 residues. The germline V gene encodes CDR1 LGHDT and CDR2 YNNKEL (reference sequence). Trimming stripped 3 bases from V and 6 bases from J, with 6 bases between. The CDR3 DNA follows: TGTGCCAGCAGCCACAGGGGAAACATTCAGTACTTC. This gives the protein CASSHRGNIQYF.

This clonotype showed up many times. The chain is built from TRBV7-2 and TRBJ2-2, with D uncertain. The CDR3 consists of 14 residues. The V gene's germline CDR1 is SGHTA and CDR2 FQGNSA. Trimming shortened V by 1 base and J by 5 bases, and 8 bases separated the two germline ends. This chain's CDR3 is CASSLVPVTGELFF. The DNA of the CDR3 is TGTGCCAGCAGCTTAGTACCGGTTACCGGGGAGCTGTTTTTT.

The gene calls are TRBV12-3 or TRBV12-4 and TRBJ2-5; TRBD1 matches at 10 bases. V gave up 5 bases and J gave up 2 bases; unmatched junction bases: 11. This CDR3 has 17 amino acids. The CDR3 DNA reads as TGTGCCAGCAGTCATTGGACAGGGGGTGTGAGTCAAGAGACCCAGTACTTC. Amino acid sequence: CASSHWTGGVSQETQYF.

The V and J genes are TRBV6-1 and TRBJ1-1, with TRBD1 matching 8 bases. The CDR3 sequence is 15 residues long. Germline V gives CDR1 MNHNS, CDR2 SASEGT. After removal of 7 bases from V and 5 bases from J, the junction contained 12 bases not matched to a gene. The chain's CDR3 is CASNPLTTGGTEAFF. The CDR3 nucleotides are TGTGCCAGCAATCCCCTGACCACAGGGGGGACTGAAGCTTTCTTT.

The chain is built from TRBV28 and TRBJ1-5; D is undetermined. Germline CDR1 and CDR2: MDHEN and SYDVKM. This CDR3 spans 13 amino acids. V gave up 8 bases and J gave up 4 bases, with 12 bases separating them. This chain's CDR3 is CASDPTENQPQHF. The DNA for the CDR3 is TGTGCCAGCGACCCGACGGAGAATCAGCCCCAGCATTTT.

This clonotype was found many times. The J gene is TRBJ1-5, the V gene TRBV9; no definite D call. V lost 4 bases and J 4 bases, leaving 15 bases between the germline ends. CDR1 is SGDLS, CDR2 YYNGEE, per germline. The CDR3 contains 15 residues. This CDR3 reads CASSPEGGFNQPQHF. In DNA, the CDR3 is TGTGCCAGCAGCCCCGAGGGTGGTTTTAATCAGCCCCAGCATTTT.

This clonotype appeared many times. The V call is TRBV7-3, the J call TRBJ2-3; no definite D call. The germline V and J ends were trimmed by 5 bases and 0 bases, with 9 bases remaining between them. CDR1 is SGHTA, CDR2 FQGTGA, per germline. CDR3 size: 14 residues. The CDR3 nucleotides are TGTGCCAGCAGCCTCGGGCAGAGCACAGATACGCAGTATTTT. Protein sequence: CASSLGQSTDTQYF.

In this sample, this clonotype turned up many times. The CDR3 sequence is CASSPWTSGRDEQYF. CDR3 nucleotides: TGTGCCAGCAGTCCCTGGACTAGCGGGAGAGACGAGCAGTACTTC. The chain has TRBV27 and TRBJ2-7, with 13 bases fitting TRBD2. Germline V gives CDR1 MNHEY, CDR2 SMNVEV (reference sequence). This CDR3 is 15 amino acids long. J was trimmed by 5 bases and V by 5 bases; bases with no gene match: 6.

The chain links TRBV3-1 to TRBJ1-2; D uncertain. The CDR3 is 16 residues long. The V gene's germline CDR1 is LGHDT and CDR2 YNNKEL (reference sequence). V was cut by 1 base and J by 4 bases, with 16 bases left in between. The CDR3 DNA reads as TGTGCCAGCAGCCAAGTAGACTCCCCTCCGATCTATGGCTACACCTTC. This translates into CASSQVDSPPIYGYTF.